This is a list of T cell receptor beta chains from one sample in a study of beta chain features in type 1 diabetes. The table came from immunoSEQ multiplex PCR; TCRdb's copy has only in-frame clones and leaves some out. In the table there are 300,000 to 350,000 clones, roughly 12% of which are singletons. The sample taken for sequencing was naive CD4+ T cells from blood. The receptors were gathered from a woman under 30 with type 1 diabetes. CDR3s include the opening cysteine and the closing phenylalanine or tryptophan. The D gene is left open where the match is weak. Clone sizes are given selectively: once, few, many, or a class where the clone is expanded.

- | TRBJ2-4 | TRBV18 | TRBD2 | CASRSGTAAKNIQYF | TGTGCCAGCCGCAGCGGGACCGCAGCCAAAAACATTCAGTACTTC
- | TRBJ2-7 | TRBV28 | - | CASSWGTGTHSYEQYF | TGTGCCAGCAGTTGGGGTACCGGGACACATTCCTACGAGCAGTACTTC
few | TRBJ2-1 | TRBV5-1 | - | CASSLSGPPGLDNEQFF | TGCGCCAGCAGCTTGAGCGGCCCTCCGGGATTGGACAATGAGCAGTTCTTC
few | TRBJ1-2 | TRBV5-6 | - | CASSLSSREDTF | TGTGCCAGCAGCTTGAGTTCCAGGGAGGACACCTTC
few | TRBJ2-7 | TRBV5-1 | TRBD1 | CASSLRGRTYEQYF | TGCGCCAGCAGCTTGAGGGGGCGAACCTACGAGCAGTACTTC
few | TRBJ1-1 | TRBV7-2 | - | CASSLDNGEAFF | TGTGCCAGCAGCTTAGACAATGGTGAAGCTTTCTTT
- | TRBJ2-1 | TRBV6-6 | - | CASSYSAPGAYNEQFF | TGTGCCAGCAGTTACAGCGCCCCGGGGGCCTACAATGAGCAGTTCTTC
- | TRBJ1-5 | TRBV2 | - | CASSASTDNQPQHF | TGTGCCAGCAGTGCCTCAACAGACAATCAGCCCCAGCATTTT
few | TRBJ2-4 | TRBV4-1 | TRBD2 | CASRGTSGSGTKNIQYF | TGCGCCAGCAGGGGGACTAGCGGGAGTGGGACCAAAAACATTCAGTACTTC
- | TRBJ1-2 | TRBV7-8 | TRBD1 | CASSLATGSRYGYTF | TGTGCCAGCAGCTTAGCGACAGGGTCCCGTTATGGCTACACCTTC
- | TRBJ1-5 | TRBV5-4 | - | CASSLDSQPQHF | TGTGCCAGCAGCTTGGACAGCCAGCCCCAGCATTTT
- | TRBJ1-3 | TRBV6-5 | - | CASSYGGTHSGNTIYF | TGTGCCAGCAGTTACGGCGGGACTCACTCTGGAAACACCATATATTTT
few | TRBJ2-1 | TRBV9 | - | CASSVGSVSSYNEQFF | TGTGCCAGCAGCGTAGGGTCGGTTAGCTCCTACAATGAGCAGTTCTTC
- | TRBJ2-1 | TRBV19 | TRBD2 | CASSSGTSASSYNEQFF | TGTGCCAGTAGTTCCGGGACTAGCGCGAGCTCCTACAATGAGCAGTTCTTC
- | TRBJ2-5 | TRBV11-2 | - | CASSLEGGTETQYF | TGTGCCAGCAGCTTAGAAGGCGGGACAGAGACCCAGTACTTC
few | TRBJ2-3 | TRBV9 | TRBD2 | CASSVAGAQWDTQYF | TGTGCCAGCAGCGTCGCGGGAGCCCAGTGGGATACGCAGTATTTT
- | TRBJ1-5 | TRBV6-5 | - | CASSYSRGNQPQHF | TGTGCCAGCAGTTACTCTCGGGGCAATCAGCCCCAGCATTTT
- | TRBJ2-3 | TRBV9 | - | CASSQGLVGTDTQYF | TGTGCCAGCAGCCAAGGACTCGTGGGCACAGATACGCAGTATTTT
few | TRBJ2-6 | TRBV7-6 | TRBD1 | CASSSKTGGPGANVLTF | TGTGCCAGCAGCTCGAAAACAGGGGGCCCTGGGGCCAACGTCCTGACTTTC
few | TRBJ1-1 | TRBV11-2 | - | CASSRAGPMNTEAFF | TGTGCCAGCAGCCGTGCGGGCCCTATGAACACTGAAGCTTTCTTT
few | TRBJ1-5 | TRBV5-6 | - | CASRRTGNYSNQPQHF | TGTGCCAGCAGACGGACGGGGAACTATAGCAATCAGCCCCAGCATTTT
- | TRBJ2-3 | TRBV18 | TRBD2 | CASSPPGLRAGGQAQYF | TGTGCCAGCTCACCTCCGGGGCTCAGAGCGGGAGGACAGGCGCAGTATTTT
- | TRBJ2-3 | TRBV19 | - | CAIHRAWADTQYF | TGTGCCATTCACAGGGCTTGGGCAGATACGCAGTATTTT
- | TRBJ1-1 | TRBV28 | - | CASSPRDTSEAFF | TGTGCCAGCAGTCCCCGGGACACCTCAGAAGCTTTCTTT